One and the same sample provided the 3 T cell receptor beta chains below, sequenced in a study of neurological immune-mediated disorders. TCRdb independently ran MiXCR on the 5' RACE reads; one entry per CDR3 protein. The sample consists of over 15,000 distinct CDR3 sequences, about 15% of them appearing once. The sample comprised PBMCs. The source is a man aged 60 to 75 with HTLV-1-associated myelopathy (HAM/TSP).

By share, this clonotype counts as medium-sized (0.01 to 0.1%). The gene calls are TRBV20-1 and TRBJ2-2; D tentatively fits TRBD1 or TRBD2 (5 bases each). CDR3 length equals 15 residues. Germline loops: CDR1 DFQATT, CDR2 SNEGSKA (reference sequence). Deletions cut 3 bases from V and 5 bases from J, with 16 bases between. CDR3 region: CSASSSGAMTGELFF. The CDR3 DNA follows: TGCAGTGCTAGTTCCTCCGGGGCGATGACCGGGGAGCTGTTTTTT.

As concerns this clonotype: A much bigger clone sits one base away, suggesting this may be a read error. The chain links TRBV27 to TRBJ2-7; perhaps TRBD2 as D (5 bases). Germline V gives CDR1 MNHEY, CDR2 SMNVEV (reference sequence). The CDR3 runs to 14 residues. V gave up 5 bases and J gave up 2 bases, with 13 bases separating them. The chain's CDR3 is CASSTSGGPYEQYF. The DNA for the CDR3 is TGTGCCAGCAGTACGAGCGGCGGTCCCTACGAGCAGTACTTC.

This clonotype was seen many times. The chain is built from TRBV20-1 and TRBJ2-3, with D perhaps TRBD2 (6 bases). Germline CDR1 reads DFQATT; CDR2 reads SNEGSKA (reference sequence). This CDR3 is built from 16 residues. The V and J ends lost 6 bases and 2 bases respectively, with 21 bases between them. CDR3 in amino acids: CSALPPGLKHTDTQYF. The CDR3 nucleotides read TGCAGTGCACTTCCCCCGGGACTCAAACACACAGATACGCAGTATTTT.